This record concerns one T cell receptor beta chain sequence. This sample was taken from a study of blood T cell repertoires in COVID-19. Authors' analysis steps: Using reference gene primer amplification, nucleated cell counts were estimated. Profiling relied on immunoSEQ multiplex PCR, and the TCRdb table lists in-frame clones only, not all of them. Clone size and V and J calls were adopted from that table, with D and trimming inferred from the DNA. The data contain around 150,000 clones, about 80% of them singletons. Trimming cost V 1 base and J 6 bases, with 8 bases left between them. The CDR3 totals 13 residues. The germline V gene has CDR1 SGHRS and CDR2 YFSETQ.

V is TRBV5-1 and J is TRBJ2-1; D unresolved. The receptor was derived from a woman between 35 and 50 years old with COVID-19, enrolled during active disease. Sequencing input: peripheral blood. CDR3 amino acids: CASSLTPLNEQFF. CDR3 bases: TGCGCCAGCAGCTTGACTCCCCTCAATGAGCAGTTCTTC. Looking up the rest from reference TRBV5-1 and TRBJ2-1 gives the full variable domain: KAGVTQTPRYLIKTRGQQVTLSCSPISGHRSVSWYQQTPGQGLQFLFEYFSETQRNKGNFPGRFSGRQFSNSRSEMNVSTLELGDSALYLCASSLTPLNEQFFGPGTRLTVL.